These 7 T cell receptor beta chains were all obtained from the same sample, sequenced in a study of identical twins. In TCRdb, the 5' RACE reads were re-called with MiXCR into one record per CDR3 protein. The data hold approximately 240,000 distinct CDR3 sequences, with over 13% observed a single time. The sample comprised memory (CD45RO+) T cells sorted from blood. All receptors come from a young woman in good health.

This sequence joins TRBV5-6 and TRBJ2-1; 8 bases are shared with TRBD2. V was clipped by 0 bases and J by 8 bases; unmatched bases: 7. Germline-derived CDR1 and CDR2 are SGHDT and YYEEEE. This CDR3 comprises 15 residues. The CDR3 sequence is CASSLELAVVDEQFF. Written as DNA, the CDR3 is TGTGCCAGCAGCTTGGAACTAGCGGTGGTCGATGAGCAGTTCTTC.

J is TRBJ1-1 and V is TRBV3-1; TRBD1 matches at 9 bases. J lost 11 bases, V lost 6 bases, and 13 bases had no gene match. The CDR3 covers 14 residues. Germline CDR1 is LGHDT and CDR2 is YNNKEL (reference sequence). This chain's CDR3 is CASRANGDRARAFF. CDR3 nucleotides: TGTGCCAGCAGGGCGAATGGGGACAGGGCCCGGGCTTTCTTT.

This clonotype was found a few times. The rearrangement uses TRBV5-1 and TRBJ2-7; 11 bases map to TRBD2. This CDR3 contains 15 residues. In germline, CDR1 is SGHRS, CDR2 YFSETQ. V lost 4 bases to trimming and J lost 1 base; unmatched junction nucleotides: 4. CDR3 nucleotide sequence: TGCGCCAGCAGCGATACTAGCGGGAGTTCCTACGAGCAGTACTTC. As protein: CASSDTSGSSYEQYF. The whole variable domain, remainder taken from reference TRBV5-1 and TRBJ2-7, is KAGVTQTPRYLIKTRGQQVTLSCSPISGHRSVSWYQQTPGQGLQFLFEYFSETQRNKGNFPGRFSGRQFSNSRSEMNVSTLELGDSALYLCASSDTSGSSYEQYFGPGTRLTVT.

A few counts support this clonotype. This chain links TRBV7-8 with TRBJ2-1; tentatively, D is TRBD2 (6 bases). Germline V gives CDR1 SGHVS, CDR2 FQNEAQ. Between the trimmed V and J ends, which lost 3 bases and 0 bases, there was a span of 12 bases. The CDR3 has 16 amino acids. CDR3 amino acids: CASSFGPGSSYNEQFF. CDR3 bases: TGTGCCAGCAGCTTTGGTCCCGGGAGCTCCTACAATGAGCAGTTCTTC.

V gene TRBV6-5 combines with J gene TRBJ2-7; TRBD1 matches at 8 bases. Trimming cost V 0 bases and J 5 bases; bases outside gene matches: 9. Per the germline V gene, CDR1 is MNHEY and CDR2 is SVGAGI. CDR3 length: 16 amino acids. CDR3 residues: CASSYSPQGAGDEQYF. As DNA, the CDR3 is TGTGCCAGCAGTTACTCCCCCCAGGGGGCCGGAGACGAGCAGTACTTC.

This clonotype has at least ten counts. The CDR3 coding sequence is TGTGCCAGCAGGTACGAACAGGGAAAGCAGTTCTTC. Amino acids: CASRYEQGKQFF. The J gene is TRBJ2-1, the V gene TRBV12-3 or TRBV12-4, with D perhaps matching TRBD1 (6 bases). The CDR3 extends over 12 amino acids. V lost 6 bases, J lost 11 bases, and 14 bases lay in between.

This clonotype was recorded at least ten times. V gene TRBV18 combines with J gene TRBJ1-1; the D gene is possibly TRBD1 (5 bases). The CDR3 extends over 16 amino acids. Germline V lookup: CDR1 KGHSH, CDR2 LQKENI. The V and J ends lost 5 bases and 4 bases respectively, with 20 bases between them. As DNA, the CDR3 is TGTGCCAGCTCATTTTCCCCTTTGGGGGGGATCACTGAAGCTTTCTTT. Amino acid sequence: CASSFSPLGGITEAFF.